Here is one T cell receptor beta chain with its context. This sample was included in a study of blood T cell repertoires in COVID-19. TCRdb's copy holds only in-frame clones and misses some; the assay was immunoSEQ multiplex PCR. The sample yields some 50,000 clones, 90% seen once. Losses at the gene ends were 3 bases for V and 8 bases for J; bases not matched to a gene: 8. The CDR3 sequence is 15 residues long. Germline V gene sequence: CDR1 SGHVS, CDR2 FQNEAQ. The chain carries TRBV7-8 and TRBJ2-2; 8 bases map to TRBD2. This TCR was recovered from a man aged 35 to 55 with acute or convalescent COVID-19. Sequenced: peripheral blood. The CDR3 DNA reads TGTGCCAGCAGCTTTGCTGGACTAGCAGGAGGGGAGCTGTTTTTT. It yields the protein CASSFAGLAGGELFF.